A selection of T cell receptor beta chains follows, all from one sample in a study of control samples from healthy donors and cancer patients. The data were produced by immunoSEQ multiplex PCR, yet TCRdb's version contains in-frame clones alone and is incomplete. The table records some 120,000 clones, 93% of them present only once. The sequencing sample was made of blood. These receptors all come from a man aged 30-40 years in good health. CDR3s include the opening cysteine and the closing phenylalanine or tryptophan. D genes are given only for firm matches. Size is omitted from some rows. Given values are once, few, many or a class for expanded clones.

d_call: .; v_call: TRBV4-1; j_call: TRBJ1-1; clone_size: .; cdr3_nt: TGCGCCAGCAGCCCCCAGGTGGGGCAGAGGATCACTGAAGCTTTCTTT; cdr3_aa: CASSPQVGQRITEAFF
d_call: .; v_call: TRBV5-1; j_call: TRBJ1-1; clone_size: .; cdr3_nt: TGCGCCAGCAGCTTGGAGGTAAGGGGGAGCACTGAAGCTTTCTTT; cdr3_aa: CASSLEVRGSTEAFF
d_call: .; v_call: TRBV6-5; j_call: TRBJ1-2; clone_size: .; cdr3_nt: TGTGCCAGCAGTTCCCCTATTGAGGGAAACTATGGCTACACCTTC; cdr3_aa: CASSSPIEGNYGYTF
d_call: TRBD1; v_call: TRBV12-5; j_call: TRBJ1-2; clone_size: .; cdr3_nt: TGTGCTAGTGGGTCCGGGACAGTCTATGGCTACACCTTC; cdr3_aa: CASGSGTVYGYTF
d_call: TRBD1; v_call: TRBV6-5; j_call: TRBJ1-1; clone_size: .; cdr3_nt: TGTGCCAGCAGTTACTCACGCAGGGGGGACACTGAAGCTTTCTTT; cdr3_aa: CASSYSRRGDTEAFF
d_call: .; v_call: TRBV11-1; j_call: TRBJ1-1; clone_size: .; cdr3_nt: TGTGCCAGCAGCTTTTCAGACAGGTATGAAGCTTTCTTT; cdr3_aa: CASSFSDRYEAFF
d_call: .; v_call: TRBV18; j_call: TRBJ2-3; clone_size: .; cdr3_nt: TGTGCCAGCTCACCAAGACCTCTCCAGTTGGAGGATACGCAGTATTTT; cdr3_aa: CASSPRPLQLEDTQYF
d_call: .; v_call: TRBV9; j_call: TRBJ2-2; clone_size: .; cdr3_nt: TGTGCCAGCAGCGTAGGACCGGGACTGGCAAGATCCGGGGAGCTGTTTTTT; cdr3_aa: CASSVGPGLARSGELFF
d_call: .; v_call: TRBV5-6; j_call: TRBJ1-1; clone_size: .; cdr3_nt: TGTGCCAGCAGCCCGGCGGGGGGGTTGAACACTGAAGCTTTCTTT; cdr3_aa: CASSPAGGLNTEAFF
d_call: .; v_call: TRBV7-2; j_call: TRBJ1-4; clone_size: once; cdr3_nt: TGTGCCAGCAGCCCACACGGAGACTTTTTTAAACTGTTTTTT; cdr3_aa: CASSPHGDFFKLFF
d_call: TRBD1; v_call: TRBV30; j_call: TRBJ1-1; clone_size: .; cdr3_nt: TGTGCCTGGATCCCCGACAGGGCTTATGAAGCTTTCTTT; cdr3_aa: CAWIPDRAYEAFF
d_call: TRBD1; v_call: TRBV30; j_call: TRBJ1-1; clone_size: once; cdr3_nt: TGTGCCTGGGCGAGGGACAGCACTGAAGCTTTCTTT; cdr3_aa: CAWARDSTEAFF
d_call: .; v_call: TRBV15; j_call: TRBJ2-3; clone_size: .; cdr3_nt: TGTGCCAGCGGGGTCGATACGCAGTATTTT; cdr3_aa: CASGVDTQYF
d_call: TRBD2; v_call: TRBV6-2/TRBV6-3; j_call: TRBJ2-2; clone_size: .; cdr3_nt: TGTGCCAGCAGTTCCCCCGGACTAGCGGGAACCGGGGAGCTGTTTTTT; cdr3_aa: CASSSPGLAGTGELFF
d_call: .; v_call: TRBV18; j_call: TRBJ2-1; clone_size: .; cdr3_nt: TGTGCCAGCTCACCAGGGAGGGGGAGTTACAGTGAGCAGTTCTTC; cdr3_aa: CASSPGRGSYSEQFF
d_call: .; v_call: TRBV2; j_call: TRBJ2-5; clone_size: .; cdr3_nt: TGTGCCAGCAGTGCTCAGGGACTGGGTCAGGAGACCCAGTACTTC; cdr3_aa: CASSAQGLGQETQYF
d_call: .; v_call: TRBV24-1; j_call: TRBJ1-5; clone_size: .; cdr3_nt: TGTGCCACCAGTGATTCGGACCTATCTAGCAATCAGCCCCAGCATTTT; cdr3_aa: CATSDSDLSSNQPQHF
d_call: .; v_call: TRBV11-2; j_call: TRBJ2-3; clone_size: once; cdr3_nt: TGTGCCAGCAGCTTCCGGGGACGCCTATCGACAGATACGCAGTATTTT; cdr3_aa: CASSFRGRLSTDTQYF
d_call: TRBD2; v_call: TRBV5-1; j_call: TRBJ2-3; clone_size: .; cdr3_nt: TGCGCCAGCAGCTTGGGAGCGGGGGCCCCAGATACGCAGTATTTT; cdr3_aa: CASSLGAGAPDTQYF
d_call: TRBD1; v_call: TRBV5-5; j_call: TRBJ1-1; clone_size: .; cdr3_nt: TGTGCCAGCAGCCCCGCCCAAAAGGACAGGGTGAACACTGAAGCTTTCTTT; cdr3_aa: CASSPAQKDRVNTEAFF
d_call: .; v_call: TRBV10-2; j_call: TRBJ2-1; clone_size: .; cdr3_nt: TGCGCCAGCAGTGAGTCGTATGGGAGCTCCTACAATGAGCAGTTCTTC; cdr3_aa: CASSESYGSSYNEQFF
d_call: .; v_call: TRBV9; j_call: TRBJ1-2; clone_size: .; cdr3_nt: TGTGCCAGCAGCGTAGCTCGGACAGCAACCTATGGCTACACCTTC; cdr3_aa: CASSVARTATYGYTF
d_call: TRBD2; v_call: TRBV28; j_call: TRBJ2-1; clone_size: .; cdr3_nt: TGTGCCACCCTCATGCGGGGGGCTTTACGAAGCTCCTACAATGAGCAGTTCTTC; cdr3_aa: CATLMRGALRSSYNEQFF
d_call: .; v_call: TRBV7-8; j_call: TRBJ2-5; clone_size: .; cdr3_nt: TGTGCCAGCAGCCATTCCCGTAGTGGGGGGTATGTGGAGACCCAGTACTTC; cdr3_aa: CASSHSRSGGYVETQYF
d_call: .; v_call: TRBV27; j_call: TRBJ1-1; clone_size: .; cdr3_nt: TGTGCCAGCAGTTTACAGGAGGGGTACACTGAAGCTTTCTTT; cdr3_aa: CASSLQEGYTEAFF
d_call: .; v_call: TRBV7-9; j_call: TRBJ2-2; clone_size: .; cdr3_nt: TGTGCCAGCAGCTTAAGGGACAAAAACACCGGGGAGCTGTTTTTT; cdr3_aa: CASSLRDKNTGELFF
d_call: .; v_call: TRBV24-1; j_call: TRBJ2-5; clone_size: .; cdr3_nt: TGTGCCACCAGTGAGTCGGATTCCAGGGACCTCCGAGAGACCCAGTACTTC; cdr3_aa: CATSESDSRDLRETQYF
d_call: .; v_call: TRBV27; j_call: TRBJ2-7; clone_size: .; cdr3_nt: TGTGCCAGCAGTTCCCCCGGTAGCAGCTCCTACGAGCAGTACTTC; cdr3_aa: CASSSPGSSSYEQYF
d_call: .; v_call: TRBV5-6; j_call: TRBJ2-4; clone_size: .; cdr3_nt: TGTGCCAGCAGCTTGGCTGGTGGCGGTGCCAAAAACATTCAGTACTTC; cdr3_aa: CASSLAGGGAKNIQYF